The rows below give T cell receptor beta chains drawn from one sample of a study of blood T cell repertoires in COVID-19. Profiled with immunoSEQ multiplex PCR; TCRdb holds only in-frame clones, not every one. The data show roughly 170,000 clones, 82% seen once. The sample consisted of PBMCs or T cells enriched from blood (not recorded which). These receptors were collected from a man aged 60-69 years who had recovered from COVID-19. Each CDR3 is given with its conserved first and last residue. D genes are given only for firm matches. Clone size appears in some rows only: once, few, many, or a class for an expanded clone.

d_call clone_size j_call v_call cdr3_aa cdr3_nt
NA NA TRBJ2-1 TRBV7-2 CASSIHKSIRDEQFF TGTGCCAGCAGTATTCACAAATCTATACGGGATGAGCAGTTCTTC
TRBD1 NA TRBJ1-3 TRBV7-8 CASSGPSGGSYGNTIYF TGTGCCAGCAGCGGACCTTCAGGGGGATCATATGGAAACACCATATATTTT
TRBD1 NA TRBJ1-2 TRBV13 CASSDRGAHNYGYTF TGTGCCAGCAGCGACAGGGGGGCCCATAACTATGGCTACACCTTC
NA NA TRBJ2-2 TRBV6-6 CASVARPNTGELFF TGTGCCAGCGTCGCTAGACCGAACACCGGGGAGCTGTTTTTT
NA NA TRBJ2-7 TRBV7-3 CASSPAGPGEQYF TGTGCCAGCAGCCCCGCCGGCCCCGGGGAGCAGTACTTC
TRBD1 NA TRBJ2-3 TRBV7-6 CASSRNFRGTGPTDTQYF TGTGCCAGCAGCCGTAATTTCCGGGGGACAGGCCCCACAGATACGCAGTATTTT
NA NA TRBJ2-3 TRBV24-1 CATSDSSRRTGFGTDTQYF TGTGCCACCAGTGATTCTTCGCGCAGAACAGGGTTTGGCACAGATACGCAGTATTTT
NA NA TRBJ2-1 TRBV21-1 CASSKESWLACDEQFF TGTGCCAGCAGCAAAGAAAGCTGGCTAGCATGTGATGAGCAGTTCTTC
NA once TRBJ2-2 TRBV19 CATPTGELFF TGTGCGACTCCTACCGGGGAGCTGTTTTTT
TRBD2 NA TRBJ2-1 TRBV28 CASSFPSGRVYEQFF TGTGCCAGCAGTTTTCCTAGCGGGAGAGTTTATGAGCAGTTCTTC
NA NA TRBJ2-7 TRBV29-1 CSVVQVTYEQYF TGCAGCGTAGTACAGGTGACCTACGAGCAGTACTTC
NA once TRBJ2-3 TRBV19 CASSMGLGPDTQYF TGTGCCAGTAGTATGGGACTTGGCCCAGATACGCAGTATTTT
TRBD1 NA TRBJ1-2 TRBV23-1 CASSQDRGDLNYGYTF TGCGCCAGCAGTCAAGACAGGGGGGATCTTAACTATGGCTACACCTTC
TRBD2 NA TRBJ2-1 TRBV28 CASSPGLAVNEQFF TGTGCCAGCAGTCCGGGACTAGCGGTCAATGAGCAGTTCTTC
NA NA TRBJ2-7 TRBV18 CASSPPTSRSEQYF TGTGCCAGCTCACCACCAACTAGCAGGAGCGAGCAGTACTTC
NA NA TRBJ2-5 TRBV2 CASTLRGHQETQYF TGTGCCAGCACCTTAAGGGGCCACCAAGAGACCCAGTACTTC
NA few TRBJ1-2 TRBV7-9 CASSLEGLDSYGYTF TGTGCCAGCAGCTTAGAGGGTTTGGACAGTTATGGCTACACCTTC
TRBD1 once TRBJ2-3 TRBV7-6 CASSLRSGTAGTDTQYF TGTGCCAGCAGCCTAAGATCCGGGACAGCAGGCACAGATACGCAGTATTTT
NA NA TRBJ2-7 TRBV21-1 CASSLDSSDYEQYF TGTGCCAGCAGCCTGGACAGTTCAGACTACGAGCAGTACTTC
TRBD1 NA TRBJ1-1 TRBV19 CASRRRVQGLGTEAFF TGTGCCAGTAGAAGGAGGGTACAGGGGCTAGGGACTGAAGCTTTCTTT
TRBD2 NA TRBJ2-1 TRBV2 CASIVGTSGYNEQFF TGTGCCAGCATCGTCGGGACTAGCGGTTACAATGAGCAGTTCTTC
TRBD1 once TRBJ1-1 TRBV10-3 CAIEQGLNTEAFF TGTGCCATAGAACAGGGGTTGAACACTGAAGCTTTCTTT
NA few TRBJ1-5 TRBV19 CASSWGQMNQPQHF TGTGCCAGTAGCTGGGGACAAATGAATCAGCCCCAGCATTTT
NA NA TRBJ1-1 TRBV11-2 CASSFSRGTEAFF TGTGCCAGCAGCTTCTCCAGGGGCACTGAAGCTTTCTTT
NA NA TRBJ2-7 TRBV3-1/TRBV3-2 CASSQDDSRQYF TGTGCCAGCAGCCAGGATGACTCCAGGCAGTACTTC
TRBD1 NA TRBJ2-5 TRBV19 CASSGTGRIGTQYF TGTGCCAGTAGCGGGACAGGGAGAATAGGGACCCAGTACTTC
NA NA TRBJ1-6 TRBV19 CASSPKGGAGPQFSPLHF TGTGCCAGTAGCCCCAAAGGGGGAGCCGGGCCCCAATTTTCACCCCTCCACTTT
TRBD1 NA TRBJ2-2 TRBV2 CASRGTGAGTGELFF TGTGCCAGCAGGGGGACAGGGGCTGGAACCGGGGAGCTGTTTTTT
NA NA TRBJ2-5 TRBV5-1 CASSLAGLAHPDQETQYF TGCGCCAGCAGCTTGGCCGGGCTAGCGCACCCCGATCAAGAGACCCAGTACTTC
NA NA TRBJ1-6 TRBV6-5 CASSYGGRPLHF TGTGCCAGCAGTTACGGGGGCCGACCCCTCCACTTT
TRBD1 NA TRBJ1-2 TRBV9 CASSPGGRYGYTF TGTGCCAGCAGCCCAGGGGGCCGGTATGGCTACACCTTC
NA few TRBJ2-7 TRBV5-4 CASSLGVTENYEQYF TGTGCCAGCAGCTTGGGGGTGACAGAGAACTACGAGCAGTACTTC
NA NA TRBJ2-7 TRBV5-1 CASSQYGSSYEQYF TGCGCCAGCAGCCAGTACGGGAGCTCCTACGAGCAGTACTTC
NA once TRBJ1-2 TRBV9 CASSASTVNYGYTF TGTGCCAGCAGCGCCTCGACAGTTAACTATGGCTACACCTTC
TRBD2 few TRBJ2-5 TRBV6-5 CASSIGTSGEQYF TGTGCCAGCAGTATTGGGACTAGCGGGGAACAGTACTTC
NA NA TRBJ1-4 TRBV4-1 CASSPGHSEKLFF TGCGCCAGCAGCCCGGGACATAGTGAAAAACTGTTTTTT
NA NA TRBJ1-2 TRBV10-3 CAISESLGGGYTF TGTGCCATCAGTGAGTCGTTGGGGGGAGGCTACACCTTC
TRBD2 NA TRBJ2-3 TRBV5-1 CASSLSGVRSDTQYF TGCGCCAGCAGCTTGAGCGGGGTGAGGTCAGATACGCAGTATTTT
NA NA TRBJ2-1 TRBV5-4 CASSAEQGGEQFF TGTGCCAGCAGCGCCGAACAGGGCGGTGAGCAGTTCTTC
TRBD1 NA TRBJ2-7 TRBV7-9 CASSWGQGTYEQYF TGTGCCAGCAGCTGGGGACAGGGGACCTACGAGCAGTACTTC
TRBD2 NA TRBJ2-5 TRBV28 CASSSTSGTPETQYF TGTGCCAGCAGTTCAACTAGCGGGACTCCGGAGACCCAGTACTTC
TRBD2 NA TRBJ2-1 TRBV5-5 CASSLELPGGLVNEQFF TGTGCCAGCAGCTTGGAGTTGCCGGGGGGGCTAGTAAATGAGCAGTTCTTC
TRBD1 NA TRBJ2-5 TRBV11-2 CASSLGLSRTGRLLYF TGTGCCAGCAGCTTAGGGCTCTCCCGGACAGGCCGTTTGTTGTACTTC
TRBD1 NA TRBJ1-2 TRBV2 CASKLDITGTVYGYTF TGTGCCAGCAAACTCGATATTACGGGGACAGTGTATGGCTACACCTTC
NA NA TRBJ2-7 TRBV18 CASSESSYEQYF TGTGCCAGCTCAGAGAGCTCCTACGAGCAGTACTTC